Listed below are T cell receptor beta chains from one sample, sequenced in a study of control samples from healthy donors and cancer patients. Here immunoSEQ multiplex PCR was the method, and the copy in TCRdb shows in-frame clones only, minus some. The sample includes about 98,000 clones, approximately 78% seen only once; the top ten take roughly 2%. Input material: blood. The receptors shown here come from a man aged 55 to 70 in good health. Each CDR3 is given with its conserved first and last residue. A D gene is named only where the DNA matches it firmly. Rows may omit the clone size; those that give it use once, few, many or a size class.

D gene: TRBD1; J gene: TRBJ1-5; V gene: TRBV6-5; clone size: -; CDR3 protein: CASRRQGANQPQHF; CDR3 DNA: TGTGCCAGCAGACGACAGGGGGCGAATCAGCCCCAGCATTTT
D gene: -; J gene: TRBJ2-1; V gene: TRBV11-2; clone size: -; CDR3 protein: CASTLGLVQGDEQFF; CDR3 DNA: TGTGCCAGCACCCTCGGGCTAGTTCAGGGCGATGAGCAGTTCTTC
D gene: -; J gene: TRBJ2-7; V gene: TRBV4-1; clone size: -; CDR3 protein: CASSHDPERTSYEQYF; CDR3 DNA: TGCGCCAGCAGCCATGACCCGGAACGGACCTCCTACGAGCAGTACTTC
D gene: -; J gene: TRBJ2-1; V gene: TRBV6-5; clone size: -; CDR3 protein: CASSYSSGPVGNEQFF; CDR3 DNA: TGTGCCAGCAGTTACTCGAGCGGACCCGTTGGAAATGAGCAGTTCTTC
D gene: -; J gene: TRBJ1-3; V gene: TRBV2; clone size: -; CDR3 protein: CASSPVGNTIYF; CDR3 DNA: TGTGCCAGCAGTCCGGTCGGAAACACCATATATTTT
D gene: -; J gene: TRBJ2-3; V gene: TRBV19; clone size: -; CDR3 protein: CASSPVAGRDTQYF; CDR3 DNA: TGTGCCAGTAGTCCCGTGGCAGGTAGAGATACGCAGTATTTT
D gene: -; J gene: TRBJ2-7; V gene: TRBV4-1; clone size: -; CDR3 protein: CASSQEDGRGGNEQYF; CDR3 DNA: TGCGCCAGCAGCCAAGAAGATGGCAGGGGAGGAAACGAGCAGTACTTC
D gene: -; J gene: TRBJ2-7; V gene: TRBV4-2; clone size: -; CDR3 protein: CASSQASELGTYEQYF; CDR3 DNA: TGTGCCAGCAGCCAGGCCTCGGAGTTAGGGACGTACGAGCAGTACTTC
D gene: TRBD2; J gene: TRBJ2-7; V gene: TRBV7-6; clone size: -; CDR3 protein: CASSISGSSEQYF; CDR3 DNA: TGTGCCAGCAGCATTAGCGGGAGCAGCGAGCAGTACTTC
D gene: -; J gene: TRBJ1-1; V gene: TRBV5-6; clone size: -; CDR3 protein: CASSLGGRATEAFF; CDR3 DNA: TGTGCCAGCAGCTTGGGGGGGAGGGCCACTGAAGCTTTCTTT
D gene: -; J gene: TRBJ1-2; V gene: TRBV2; clone size: -; CDR3 protein: CASSKGFSTGYTF; CDR3 DNA: TGTGCCTCCTCAAAAGGGTTCAGTACTGGCTACACCTTC
D gene: TRBD1; J gene: TRBJ1-2; V gene: TRBV10-1; clone size: few; CDR3 protein: CASGGQGAPIF; CDR3 DNA: TGCGCCAGCGGCGGACAGGGGGCTCCCATCTTC
D gene: TRBD2; J gene: TRBJ2-5; V gene: TRBV18; clone size: once; CDR3 protein: CASSPLAAGLFGETQYF; CDR3 DNA: TGTGCCAGCTCACCACTAGCTGCGGGACTATTTGGGGAGACCCAGTACTTC
D gene: TRBD1; J gene: TRBJ2-5; V gene: TRBV24-1; clone size: -; CDR3 protein: CATRGTGGETQYF; CDR3 DNA: TGTGCCACCAGGGGAACAGGGGGCGAGACCCAGTACTTC
D gene: -; J gene: TRBJ2-5; V gene: TRBV5-1; clone size: -; CDR3 protein: CASSLAGTQETQYF; CDR3 DNA: TGCGCCAGCAGCTTGGCCGGCACCCAAGAGACCCAGTACTTC
D gene: -; J gene: TRBJ1-2; V gene: TRBV28; clone size: -; CDR3 protein: CASSRTYWAPNYGYTF; CDR3 DNA: TGTGCCAGCAGCCGAACCTACTGGGCTCCTAACTATGGCTACACCTTC
D gene: -; J gene: TRBJ2-1; V gene: TRBV14; clone size: -; CDR3 protein: CASSQDTEQFF; CDR3 DNA: TGTGCCAGCAGCCAAGATACTGAGCAGTTCTTC
D gene: -; J gene: TRBJ2-7; V gene: TRBV24-1; clone size: -; CDR3 protein: CATSDGHEQYF; CDR3 DNA: TGTGCCACCAGTGATGGGCACGAGCAGTACTTC
D gene: -; J gene: TRBJ1-1; V gene: TRBV12-1; clone size: -; CDR3 protein: CASRFITGRGQNTEAFF; CDR3 DNA: TGTGCCAGCAGGTTCATCACCGGGCGGGGCCAAAACACTGAAGCTTTCTTT
D gene: -; J gene: TRBJ2-2; V gene: TRBV6-1; clone size: -; CDR3 protein: CASSESNSRELFF; CDR3 DNA: TGTGCCAGCAGTGAAAGTAACAGCCGGGAGCTGTTTTTT
D gene: TRBD1; J gene: TRBJ1-6; V gene: TRBV9; clone size: -; CDR3 protein: CASSVGDRESNNSPLHF; CDR3 DNA: TGTGCCAGCAGCGTAGGGGACAGGGAATCTAATAATTCACCCCTCCACTTT
D gene: TRBD2; J gene: TRBJ2-7; V gene: TRBV28; clone size: few; CDR3 protein: CASSTGGDRSSYEQYF; CDR3 DNA: TGTGCCAGCAGTACCGGGGGGGACCGGAGCTCCTACGAGCAGTACTTC
D gene: -; J gene: TRBJ2-3; V gene: TRBV5-1; clone size: -; CDR3 protein: CASSSLLTDTQYF; CDR3 DNA: TGCGCCAGCAGCTCACTACTCACAGATACGCAGTATTTT
D gene: TRBD1; J gene: TRBJ1-5; V gene: TRBV19; clone size: -; CDR3 protein: CASTRGTGVNQPQHF; CDR3 DNA: TGTGCCAGTACCCGTGGGACAGGGGTAAATCAGCCCCAGCATTTT
D gene: -; J gene: TRBJ1-1; V gene: TRBV29-1; clone size: -; CDR3 protein: CSVVEGGGGNTEAFF; CDR3 DNA: TGCAGCGTTGTGGAAGGGGGGGGCGGGAACACTGAAGCTTTCTTT
D gene: TRBD2; J gene: TRBJ2-5; V gene: TRBV13; clone size: -; CDR3 protein: CASSTRAGGLETQYF; CDR3 DNA: TGTGCCAGCAGCACAAGGGCGGGGGGGCTAGAGACCCAGTACTTC
D gene: -; J gene: TRBJ2-1; V gene: TRBV19; clone size: -; CDR3 protein: CASSIGTSYNEQFF; CDR3 DNA: TGTGCCAGTAGTATCGGGACTTCTTACAATGAGCAGTTCTTC
D gene: -; J gene: TRBJ2-5; V gene: TRBV30; clone size: -; CDR3 protein: CAWSVRGRETQYF; CDR3 DNA: TGTGCCTGGAGTGTCCGGGGCCGGGAGACCCAGTACTTC
D gene: -; J gene: TRBJ2-7; V gene: TRBV5-1; clone size: -; CDR3 protein: CASSLPTDLTNSYEQYF; CDR3 DNA: TGCGCCAGCAGCTTGCCGACAGATCTTACGAACTCCTACGAGCAGTACTTC
D gene: TRBD2; J gene: TRBJ2-1; V gene: TRBV6-5; clone size: -; CDR3 protein: CASSQTSGGFEFF; CDR3 DNA: TGTGCCAGCTCACAGACTAGCGGGGGCTTCGAGTTCTTC
D gene: -; J gene: TRBJ1-4; V gene: TRBV30; clone size: -; CDR3 protein: CAWMGPGHEKLFF; CDR3 DNA: TGTGCCTGGATGGGGCCGGGGCATGAAAAACTGTTTTTT
D gene: -; J gene: TRBJ2-1; V gene: TRBV11-2; clone size: once; CDR3 protein: CASSPRGGTSYNEQFF; CDR3 DNA: TGTGCCAGCAGCCCCCGAGGGGGGACTTCTTACAATGAGCAGTTCTTC
D gene: -; J gene: TRBJ1-1; V gene: TRBV19; clone size: -; CDR3 protein: CASSPGSEAFF; CDR3 DNA: TGTGCCAGTAGTCCCGGTAGTGAAGCTTTCTTT
D gene: -; J gene: TRBJ2-3; V gene: TRBV11-2; clone size: -; CDR3 protein: CASSSQASLGGRDTQYF; CDR3 DNA: TGTGCCAGCAGCTCCCAAGCTTCTCTGGGGGGCCGGGATACGCAGTATTTT
D gene: -; J gene: TRBJ2-7; V gene: TRBV6-1; clone size: -; CDR3 protein: CASSDEGGPLYEQYF; CDR3 DNA: TGTGCCAGCAGTGATGAGGGGGGGCCCCTCTACGAGCAGTACTTC
D gene: -; J gene: TRBJ1-1; V gene: TRBV28; clone size: -; CDR3 protein: CASALGGTEAFF; CDR3 DNA: TGTGCCAGCGCCCTCGGGGGGACTGAAGCTTTCTTT
D gene: -; J gene: TRBJ2-5; V gene: TRBV25-1; clone size: -; CDR3 protein: CASSDPKTGLQETQYF; CDR3 DNA: TGTGCCAGCAGCGATCCCAAGACAGGTCTCCAAGAGACCCAGTACTTC
D gene: -; J gene: TRBJ2-4; V gene: TRBV21-1; clone size: once; CDR3 protein: CASSKAPREDKNIQYF; CDR3 DNA: TGTGCCAGCAGCAAAGCTCCCAGGGAGGACAAAAACATTCAGTACTTC
D gene: TRBD1; J gene: TRBJ1-6; V gene: TRBV7-9; clone size: few; CDR3 protein: CASSPSGGAAPLHF; CDR3 DNA: TGTGCCAGCAGCCCGTCAGGGGGCGCGGCACCCCTCCACTTT
D gene: -; J gene: TRBJ1-1; V gene: TRBV18; clone size: -; CDR3 protein: CASSPTLEGLMNTEAFF; CDR3 DNA: TGTGCCAGCTCACCCACCCTGGAAGGGTTGATGAACACTGAAGCTTTCTTT
D gene: -; J gene: TRBJ2-7; V gene: TRBV5-1; clone size: -; CDR3 protein: CASSVNGHPNYEQYF; CDR3 DNA: TGCGCCAGCAGCGTCAATGGACACCCTAACTACGAGCAGTACTTC